This T cell receptor beta chain was captured in a study of blood T cells in healthy people across ages. As for this clonotype: Its antigen is not identified.

A sample-barcoded 5' primer and a J-beta primer mix were used in a second PCR of about 7 to 12 cycles. TCRdb re-called the 5' RACE reads through MiXCR, storing one row per CDR3 protein. The sample records 1.5 million to 1.9 million distinct CDR3 sequences, approximately 43% being singletons. CDR1 and CDR2 (germline): SGHRS, YFSETQ. CDR3 size: 16 residues. J lost 4 bases, V lost 0 bases, and 8 bases had no gene match. Study outcomes and limitations: TCR beta diversity per million T cells fell roughly linearly with age. Long-lived donors had more naive CD4+ cells and higher diversity than aged donors.

Peripheral blood from each donor was collected in a volume of 8 to 10 milliliters. Isolation yielded PBMCs, at least 6 million per sample, in every case. This clonotype was obtained from a woman aged 18-29 years in good health. The material sequenced was blood. This rearrangement joins TRBV5-1 to TRBJ2-5; 8 bases are shared with TRBD2. The CDR3 loop is CASSLAVTSEGETQYF. CDR3 nucleotide sequence: TGCGCCAGCAGCTTGGCCGTGACTAGCGAGGGAGAGACCCAGTACTTC.